Sequencing of this TCR beta chain was carried out in a study of shared clonotypes between healthy human individuals. The naive CD8 fraction comprised CD45RO-negative cells positively selected for CCR7 and excluded terminally differentiated effector memory CD45RA+ cells. This clone has just one count. CDR1 and CDR2 (germline): SGHDT, YYEEEE. This CDR3 spans 13 amino acids. Trimming took off 4 bases at V and 5 bases at J, with 13 bases between the two ends. Assay: immunoSEQ multiplex PCR; the TCRdb copy retains only in-frame clones and omits some. The sample has about 1,900,000 clones; around 96% are singletons.

Sequences were obtained from naive CD8+ T cells sorted from blood. This receptor was identified in a man younger than 35 in good health. This chain joins TRBV5-6 and TRBJ2-7, with D possibly TRBD2 on 5 matching bases. The CDR3 DNA sequence: TGTGCCAGCAGCCTGGGGAGATCGGACGAGCAGTACTTC. Protein: CASSLGRSDEQYF.